This entry features one T cell receptor beta chain sequence. J lost 4 bases, V lost 0 bases, and 7 bases had no gene match. Per the germline V gene, CDR1 is SGHDT and CDR2 is YYEEEE. The CDR3 consists of 16 residues. The source of the sample is a study of blood T cell repertoires in COVID-19. Study information: The origin of the acute and convalescent COVID-19 samples was the United States, Italy and Spain. T cells, B-cell-depleted T cells, or PBMCs supplied cDNA or gDNA.

Everyone who took part was about 18 to 89 years old, and they came from about two dozen US areas. Data came from immunoSEQ multiplex PCR; TCRdb stores just in-frame clones and leaves some out. The sample carries 250,000 to 300,000 clones, approximately 91% recorded once. The chain employs TRBV5-6 and TRBJ1-5; 7 positions agree with TRBD1. The clonotype comes from a woman aged 40 to 55 with acute COVID-19. The sequenced sample was PBMCs or T cells enriched from blood (not recorded which). CDR3 loop: CASSLGGTDPNQPQHF. Here the CDR3 DNA reads TGTGCCAGCAGCTTGGGGGGGACAGACCCAAATCAGCCCCAGCATTTT.